This paragraph reports one T cell receptor (beta chain). What it binds is unknown. The data are from a study of tumor-infiltrating lymphocytes in localized non-small cell lung cancer. Study-level background: Several tumor histologies, both smoking statuses, and some post-neoadjuvant chemotherapy samples were included. Tumor tissue and non-adjacent uninvolved lung came from each patient. Study-level points and caveats: Available tissue quantity limited TCR sequencing to a patient subset. TCRbeta sequencing showed higher T cell infiltration in tumors than uninvolved lung.

The CDR3 has 14 amino acids. Germline trimming cut 4 bases from V and 7 bases from J; bases unmatched to any gene: 4. CDR1 and CDR2 from the germline V gene are SGHTA and FQGNSA. The repertoire was sequenced with immunoSEQ multiplex PCR; TCRdb's copy has only in-frame clones and lacks some. The table has some 13,000 clones, 74% seen once. The genes are TRBV7-2 and TRBJ2-3; 11 nucleotides line up with TRBD2. Material for sequencing was uninvolved lung tissue not adjacent to the tumor. This sequence was found in a human donor with non-small cell lung cancer. The CDR3 DNA sequence: TGTGCCAGCAGCTCGGGACTAGCGGTGAATACGCAGTATTTT. Protein sequence: CASSSGLAVNTQYF.